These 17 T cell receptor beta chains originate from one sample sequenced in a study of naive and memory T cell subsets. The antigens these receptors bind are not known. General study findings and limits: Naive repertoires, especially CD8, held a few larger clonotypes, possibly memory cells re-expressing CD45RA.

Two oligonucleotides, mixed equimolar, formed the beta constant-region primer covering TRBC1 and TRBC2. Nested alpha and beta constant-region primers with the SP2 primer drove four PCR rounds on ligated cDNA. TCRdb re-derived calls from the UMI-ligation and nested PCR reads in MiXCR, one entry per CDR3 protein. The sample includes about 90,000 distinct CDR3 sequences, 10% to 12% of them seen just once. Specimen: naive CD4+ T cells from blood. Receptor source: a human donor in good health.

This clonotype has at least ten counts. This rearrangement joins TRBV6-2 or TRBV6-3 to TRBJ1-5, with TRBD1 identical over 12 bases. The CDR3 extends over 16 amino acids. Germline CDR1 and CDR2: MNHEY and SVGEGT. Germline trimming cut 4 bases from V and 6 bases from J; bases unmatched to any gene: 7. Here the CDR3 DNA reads TGTGCCAGCAGTTCCTCCGGGACAGGGGGCCTTCAGCCCCAGCATTTT. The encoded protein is CASSSSGTGGLQPQHF.

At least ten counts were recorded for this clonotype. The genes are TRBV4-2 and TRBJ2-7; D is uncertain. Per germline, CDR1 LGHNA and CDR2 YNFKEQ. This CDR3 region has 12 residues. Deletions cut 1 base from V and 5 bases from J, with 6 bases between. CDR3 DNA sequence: TGTGCCAGCAGCCAAGCTCGGCACGAGCAGTACTTC. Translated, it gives CASSQARHEQYF.

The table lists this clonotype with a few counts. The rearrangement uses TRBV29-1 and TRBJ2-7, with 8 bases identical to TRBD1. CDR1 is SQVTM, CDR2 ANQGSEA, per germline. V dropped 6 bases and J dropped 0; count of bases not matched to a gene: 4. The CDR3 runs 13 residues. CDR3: CSVGTGISYEQYF. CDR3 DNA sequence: TGCAGCGTCGGGACAGGCATCTCCTACGAGCAGTACTTC.

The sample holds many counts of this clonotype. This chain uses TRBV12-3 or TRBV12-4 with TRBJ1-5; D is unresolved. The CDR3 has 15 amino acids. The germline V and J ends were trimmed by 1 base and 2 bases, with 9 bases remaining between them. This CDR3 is CASSLGGLRNQPQHF. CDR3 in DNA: TGTGCCAGCAGTTTAGGCGGGCTTCGCAATCAGCCCCAGCATTTT.

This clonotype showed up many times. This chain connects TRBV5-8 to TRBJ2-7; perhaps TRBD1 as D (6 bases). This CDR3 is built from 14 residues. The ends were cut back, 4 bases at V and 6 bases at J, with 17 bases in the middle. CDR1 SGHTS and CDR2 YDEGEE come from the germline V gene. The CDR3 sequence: CASSRDRKGSEQYF. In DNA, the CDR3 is TGTGCCAGCAGCCGCGACAGGAAAGGGAGCGAGCAGTACTTC.

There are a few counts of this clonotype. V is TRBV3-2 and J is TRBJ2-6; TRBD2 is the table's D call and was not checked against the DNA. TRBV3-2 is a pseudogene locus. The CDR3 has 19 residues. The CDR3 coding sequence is TGTGCCAGCAGCCAAGATCGATGCCCTCCCGGCTCTGGGGCCAACGTCCTGACTTTC. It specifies CASSQDRCPPGSGANVLTF.

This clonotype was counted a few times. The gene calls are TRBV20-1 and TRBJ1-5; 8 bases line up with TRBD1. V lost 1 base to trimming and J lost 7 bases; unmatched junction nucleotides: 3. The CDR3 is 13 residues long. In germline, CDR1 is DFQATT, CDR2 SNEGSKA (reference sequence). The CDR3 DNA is TGCAGTGCTAGAGTCCAGGGGGCGCAGCCCCAGCATTTT. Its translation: CSARVQGAQPQHF.

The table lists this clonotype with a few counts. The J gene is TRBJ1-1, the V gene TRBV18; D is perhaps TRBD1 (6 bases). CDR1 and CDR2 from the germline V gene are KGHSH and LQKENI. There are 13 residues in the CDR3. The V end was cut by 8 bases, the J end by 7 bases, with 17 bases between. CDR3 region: CASIESQGSEAFF. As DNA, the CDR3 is TGTGCCAGCATTGAGAGTCAGGGGAGTGAAGCTTTCTTT.

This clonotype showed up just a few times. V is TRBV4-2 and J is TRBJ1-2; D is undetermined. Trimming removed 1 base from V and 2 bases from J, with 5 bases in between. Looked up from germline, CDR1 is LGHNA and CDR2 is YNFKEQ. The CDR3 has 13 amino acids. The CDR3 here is CASSQAGNYGYTF. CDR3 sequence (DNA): TGTGCCAGCAGCCAAGCTGGGAACTATGGCTACACCTTC.

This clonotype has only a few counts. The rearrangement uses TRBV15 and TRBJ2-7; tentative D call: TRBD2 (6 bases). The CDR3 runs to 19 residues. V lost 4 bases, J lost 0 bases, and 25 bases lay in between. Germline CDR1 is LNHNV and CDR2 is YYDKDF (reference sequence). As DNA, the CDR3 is TGTGCCACCAGCACAAGACCGGGACTTACAAATAGGGACTCCTACGAGCAGTACTTC. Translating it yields CATSTRPGLTNRDSYEQYF.

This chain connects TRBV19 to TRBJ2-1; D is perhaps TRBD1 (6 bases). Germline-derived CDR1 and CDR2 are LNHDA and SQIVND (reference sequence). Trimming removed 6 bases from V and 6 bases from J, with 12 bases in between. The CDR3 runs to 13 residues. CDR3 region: CASRAGEFNEQFF. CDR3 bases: TGTGCCAGTAGGGCAGGGGAATTCAATGAGCAGTTCTTC.

The CDR3 sequence is CASSLAPAGAYEQYF. The CDR3 DNA sequence: TGCGCCAGCAGCTTGGCCCCAGCGGGAGCGTACGAGCAGTACTTC. The chain carries TRBV5-1 and TRBJ2-7, with TRBD2 matching over 8 bases. Germline V CDR1 and CDR2: SGHRS, YFSETQ. The CDR3 is made up of 15 amino acids. V gave up 0 bases and J gave up 4 bases; unmatched junction bases: 6.

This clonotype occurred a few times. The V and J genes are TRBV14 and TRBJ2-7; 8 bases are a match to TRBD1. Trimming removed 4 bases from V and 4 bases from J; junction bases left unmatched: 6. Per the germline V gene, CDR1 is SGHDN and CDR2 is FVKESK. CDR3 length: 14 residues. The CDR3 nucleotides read TGTGCCAGCAGCCCTTGGACAGGGCTGTACGAGCAGTACTTC. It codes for CASSPWTGLYEQYF.

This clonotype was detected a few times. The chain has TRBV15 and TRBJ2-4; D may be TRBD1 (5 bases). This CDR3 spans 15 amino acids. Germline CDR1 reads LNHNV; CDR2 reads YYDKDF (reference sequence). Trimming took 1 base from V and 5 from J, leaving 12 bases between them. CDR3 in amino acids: CATSRGGGGENIQYF. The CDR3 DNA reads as TGTGCCACCAGCAGAGGGGGCGGTGGCGAAAACATTCAGTACTTC.

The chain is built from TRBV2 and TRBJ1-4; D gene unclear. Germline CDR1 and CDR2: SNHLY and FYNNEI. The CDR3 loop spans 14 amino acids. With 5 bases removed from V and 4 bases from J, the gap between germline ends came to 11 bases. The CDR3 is CASSPRLDNEKLFF. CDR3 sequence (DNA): TGTGCCAGCAGTCCCCGCCTTGATAATGAAAAACTGTTTTTT.

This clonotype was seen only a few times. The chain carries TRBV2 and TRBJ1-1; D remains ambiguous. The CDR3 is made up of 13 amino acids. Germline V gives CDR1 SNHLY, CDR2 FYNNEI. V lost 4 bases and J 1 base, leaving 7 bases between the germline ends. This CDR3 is CASSGVQNTEAFF. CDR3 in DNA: TGTGCCAGCAGTGGGGTTCAGAACACTGAAGCTTTCTTT.

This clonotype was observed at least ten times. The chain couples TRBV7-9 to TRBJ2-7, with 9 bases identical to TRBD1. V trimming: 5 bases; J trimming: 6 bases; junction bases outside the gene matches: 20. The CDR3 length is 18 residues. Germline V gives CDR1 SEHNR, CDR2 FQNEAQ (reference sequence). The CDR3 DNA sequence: TGTGCCAGCAGCAAAACTCCCGTTCGGACAGGGGCGGCGGTCGAGCAGTACTTC. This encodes CASSKTPVRTGAAVEQYF.